Detailed here is one TCR beta chain. Its specificity is not known. It was CD45RO-negative cells, positively selected for CCR7, that made up naive CD8 cells, with terminally differentiated effector memory CD45RA+ cells excluded. This sample is part of a study of shared clonotypes between healthy human individuals. Study at large: Each donor's CD8 memory used one plate, CD8 naive two, each CD4 subset three.

Germline V gene sequence: CDR1 MNHNS, CDR2 SASEGT. V lost 2 bases to trimming and J lost 1 base, with 5 bases between them. The CDR3 sequence is 13 residues long. Study results and caveats: Rarefaction demonstrated incomplete sorted-subset sequencing despite large depth.

The assay was immunoSEQ multiplex PCR, and TCRdb's table has in-frame clones only and misses some. This repertoire shows some 2.1 million clones, just over 90% found once; its top ten account for roughly 1.7%. The receptor comes from a man aged 18 to 29 in good health. Some clones in this sample may be carry-over from other donors' samples. This sequence joins TRBV6-1 and TRBJ1-1; D is undetermined. Sequenced sample: naive CD8+ T cells from PBMCs. The CDR3, as DNA: TGTGCCAGCAGTGAACCTGGGAACACTGAAGCTTTCTTT. The encoded protein is CASSEPGNTEAFF.